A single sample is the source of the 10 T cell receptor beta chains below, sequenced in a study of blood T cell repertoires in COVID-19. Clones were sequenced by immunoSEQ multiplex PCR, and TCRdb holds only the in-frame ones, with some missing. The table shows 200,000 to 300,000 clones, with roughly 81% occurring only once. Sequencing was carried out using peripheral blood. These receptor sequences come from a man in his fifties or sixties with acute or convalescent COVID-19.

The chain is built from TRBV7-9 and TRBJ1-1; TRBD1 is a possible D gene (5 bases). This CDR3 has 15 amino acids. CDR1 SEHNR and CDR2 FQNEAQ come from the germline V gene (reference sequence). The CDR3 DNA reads TGTGTTATACGGCGGCAGGGATGGACGAACACTGAAGCTTTCTTT. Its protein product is CVIRRQGWTNTEAFF.

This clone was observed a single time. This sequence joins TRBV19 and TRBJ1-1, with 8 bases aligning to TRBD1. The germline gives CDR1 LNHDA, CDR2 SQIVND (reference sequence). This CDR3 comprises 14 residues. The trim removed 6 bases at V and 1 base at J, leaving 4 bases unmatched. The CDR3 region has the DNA TGTGCCAGTAGGCACAGGGGGGAGAACACTGAAGCTTTCTTT. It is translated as CASRHRGENTEAFF.

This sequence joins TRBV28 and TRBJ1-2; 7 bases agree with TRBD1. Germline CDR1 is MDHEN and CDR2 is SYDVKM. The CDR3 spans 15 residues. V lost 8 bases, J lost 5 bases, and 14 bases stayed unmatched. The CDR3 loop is CASATGAAGEYGYTF. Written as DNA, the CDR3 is TGTGCCAGCGCTACAGGGGCGGCCGGGGAGTATGGCTACACCTTC.

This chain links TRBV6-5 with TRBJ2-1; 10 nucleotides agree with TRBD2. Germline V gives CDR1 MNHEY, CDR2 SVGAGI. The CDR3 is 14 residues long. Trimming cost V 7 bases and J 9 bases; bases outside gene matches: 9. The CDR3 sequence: CASNSAGGPGEQFF. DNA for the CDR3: TGTGCCAGCAATTCAGCGGGAGGGCCCGGTGAGCAGTTCTTC.

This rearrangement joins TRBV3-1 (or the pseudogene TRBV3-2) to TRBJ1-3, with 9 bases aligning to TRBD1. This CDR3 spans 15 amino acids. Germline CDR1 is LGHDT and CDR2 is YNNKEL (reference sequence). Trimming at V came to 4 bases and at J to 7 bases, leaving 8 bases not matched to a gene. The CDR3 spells CASSPDGTGRNTIYF. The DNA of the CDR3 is TGTGCCAGCAGCCCCGACGGGACAGGGCGGAACACCATATATTTT.

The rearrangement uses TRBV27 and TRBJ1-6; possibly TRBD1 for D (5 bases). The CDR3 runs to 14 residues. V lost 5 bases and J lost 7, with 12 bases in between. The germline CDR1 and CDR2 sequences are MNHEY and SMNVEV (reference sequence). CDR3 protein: CASSPGGWNSPLHF. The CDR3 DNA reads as TGTGCCAGCAGTCCCGGGGGTTGGAATTCACCCCTCCACTTT.

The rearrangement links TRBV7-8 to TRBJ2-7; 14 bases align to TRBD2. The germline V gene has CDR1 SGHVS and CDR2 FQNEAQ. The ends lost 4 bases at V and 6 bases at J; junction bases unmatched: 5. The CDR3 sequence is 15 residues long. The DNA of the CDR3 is TGTGCCAGCAGCTCGACTAGCGGGGGGGCCGCCGAGCAGTACTTC. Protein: CASSSTSGGAAEQYF.

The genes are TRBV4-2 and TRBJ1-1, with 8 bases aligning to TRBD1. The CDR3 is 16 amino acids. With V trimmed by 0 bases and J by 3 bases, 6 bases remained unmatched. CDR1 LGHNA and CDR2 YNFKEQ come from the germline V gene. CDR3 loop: CASSQEAGTGDTEAFF. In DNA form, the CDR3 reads TGTGCCAGCAGCCAAGAGGCCGGGACAGGAGACACTGAAGCTTTCTTT.

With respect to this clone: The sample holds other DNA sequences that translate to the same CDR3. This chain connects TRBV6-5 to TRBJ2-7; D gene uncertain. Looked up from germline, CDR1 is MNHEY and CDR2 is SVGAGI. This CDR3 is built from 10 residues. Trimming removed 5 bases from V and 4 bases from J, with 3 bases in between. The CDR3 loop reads CASSQYEQYF. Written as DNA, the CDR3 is TGTGCCAGCAGTCAGTACGAGCAGTACTTC.

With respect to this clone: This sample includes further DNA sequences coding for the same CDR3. The CDR3 spells CASSLGTGQETQYF. CDR3 nucleotide sequence: TGTGCCAGCAGCTTAGGGACAGGCCAAGAGACCCAGTACTTC. The gene calls are TRBV7-8 and TRBJ2-5, with 7 bases lining up with TRBD1. The CDR3 has 14 residues. V gave up 1 base and J gave up 1 base; unmatched junction bases: 0. The germline gives CDR1 SGHVS, CDR2 FQNEAQ.